These 20 T cell receptor beta chains originate from one sample sequenced in a study of blood T cell repertoires in COVID-19. Sequencing was performed with immunoSEQ multiplex PCR; in TCRdb, only in-frame clones are kept and a portion is missing. The sample has 95,000 to 150,000 clones, 90% seen once. The material sequenced was peripheral blood. These receptors originate from a woman aged 60-75 years with COVID-19, enrolled during active disease.

CDR3 bases: TGTGCCAGCAATAGGGGCGATCAGCCCCAGCATTTT. Protein product: CASNRGDQPQHF. The V call is TRBV2, the J call TRBJ1-5; perhaps TRBD1 as D (5 bases). V was cut by 7 bases and J by 5 bases, with 9 bases left in between. Germline CDR1 and CDR2: SNHLY and FYNNEI. The CDR3 is 12 amino acids.

The V call is TRBV4-1, the J call TRBJ1-1; a possible D gene is TRBD1 (6 bases). Germline CDR1 and CDR2: MGHRA and YSYEKL. This CDR3 is built from 15 residues. Trimming left V 0 bases short and J 5 bases short, with 13 bases between. CDR3 loop: CASSQEGTRGTEAFF. In DNA, the CDR3 is TGCGCCAGCAGCCAAGAAGGGACTAGGGGGACTGAAGCTTTCTTT.

The rearrangement joins TRBV6-6 to TRBJ2-7, with 9 bases fitting TRBD1. This CDR3 is 15 amino acids long. V shed 7 bases and J 1 base; nucleotides not matched to a gene: 8. Germline loops: CDR1 MNHNY, CDR2 SVGAGI (reference sequence). CDR3 residues: CASTPPGQGSYEQYF. In nucleotides, the CDR3 is TGTGCCAGCACCCCACCGGGACAGGGTTCCTACGAGCAGTACTTC.

The chain has TRBV27 and TRBJ2-7, with D maybe TRBD1 (5 bases). Per germline, CDR1 MNHEY and CDR2 SMNVEV (reference sequence). The CDR3 is made up of 15 amino acids. V lost 4 bases and J lost 1, with 14 bases in between. The CDR3 is CASSYQGVGSYEQYF. CDR3 nucleotide sequence: TGTGCCAGCAGTTACCAGGGCGTTGGGTCCTACGAGCAGTACTTC.

As regards this clone: The junction does not match germline at one end; this may be a read error. The chain couples TRBV30 to TRBJ1-1; a weak D match, TRBD1 (5 bases). This CDR3 has 11 residues. The germline V gene has CDR1 GTSNPN and CDR2 SVGIG (reference sequence). The chain's CDR3 is CAWRVGTKHVF. The CDR3 nucleotides read TGTGCCTGGAGGGTCGGGACTAAGCACGTCTTT.

The rearrangement joins TRBV9 to TRBJ2-3; D is uncertain. The V end lost 0 bases, the J end lost 2 bases, and 4 bases lay between the germline ends. CDR3 length: 13 residues. The germline gives CDR1 SGDLS, CDR2 YYNGEE. The chain's CDR3 is CASSVAPTDTQYF. Here the CDR3 DNA reads TGTGCCAGCAGCGTAGCTCCCACAGATACGCAGTATTTT.

This rearrangement joins TRBV7-2 to TRBJ1-2, with TRBD1 as a possible D gene (5 bases). CDR3 length: 13 amino acids. The germline V gene has CDR1 SGHTA and CDR2 FQGNSA. V dropped 1 base and J dropped 10 bases, with 13 bases sitting between them. CDR3 sequence: CASSLEGPRVYTF. The CDR3 nucleotides read TGTGCCAGCAGCTTAGAGGGCCCCAGGGTCTACACCTTC.

V gene TRBV5-4 combines with J gene TRBJ2-3; D is perhaps TRBD2 (6 bases). The CDR3 loop spans 15 amino acids. Trimming stripped 2 bases from V and 1 base from J, with 11 bases between. From germline, CDR1 is SGHNT and CDR2 YYREEE (reference sequence). CDR3 nucleotide sequence: TGTGCCAGCAGCTTCAGGGCTAGCGGCACAGATACGCAGTATTTT. It translates to CASSFRASGTDTQYF.

This chain connects TRBV5-4 to TRBJ1-4; TRBD1 matches 10 bases. The CDR3 is 15 amino acids. In germline, CDR1 is SGHNT, CDR2 YYREEE (reference sequence). After removal of 0 bases from V and 8 bases from J, the junction contained 4 bases not matched to a gene. CDR3 protein: CASSLGQGAGEKLFF. The CDR3 nucleotides read TGTGCCAGCAGCTTGGGACAGGGGGCGGGCGAAAAACTGTTTTTT.

The chain is built from TRBV12-3 or TRBV12-4 and TRBJ1-2, with 9 bases aligning to TRBD1. This CDR3 is 12 amino acids long. V gave up 6 bases and J gave up 13 bases; unmatched junction bases: 9. CDR3 amino acids: CASSRPGTGCTF. CDR3 bases: TGTGCCAGCAGCCGTCCAGGGACAGGGTGCACCTTC.

The genes are TRBV4-3 and TRBJ2-1; D gene uncertain. V dropped 0 bases and J dropped 6 bases, with 9 bases sitting between them. The length of the CDR3 is 14 residues. CDR1 LGHNA and CDR2 YSLEER come from the germline V gene. The CDR3 sequence is CASSQDLWSNEQFF. The CDR3 DNA follows: TGCGCCAGCAGCCAAGATTTGTGGAGCAATGAGCAGTTCTTC.

The chain links TRBV19 to TRBJ2-5, with D possibly being TRBD1 (7 bases). Trimming pared 7 bases from V and 5 bases from J, leaving 14 bases between. Germline V lookup: CDR1 LNHDA, CDR2 SQIVND (reference sequence). The CDR3 runs 13 residues. CDR3 sequence: CASTEGAGETQYF. The CDR3 region has the DNA TGTGCCAGTACGGAGGGGGCAGGGGAGACCCAGTACTTC.

This chain connects TRBV10-3 to TRBJ2-3; TRBD1 matches at 8 bases. The length of the CDR3 is 15 residues. Trimming at V came to 6 bases and at J to 5 bases, leaving 10 bases not matched to a gene. CDR1 is ENHRY and CDR2 is SYGVKD in the germline V gene. The DNA of the CDR3 is TGTGCCATCAGACCGGGCAGGGGGCAAAAAGATACGCAGTATTTT. Protein sequence: CAIRPGRGQKDTQYF.

In this sample, this clone turned up once. The rearrangement uses TRBV5-8 and TRBJ2-5, with TRBD1 identical over 8 bases. CDR1 is SGHTS, CDR2 YDEGEE, per germline. V dropped 0 bases and J dropped 5; count of bases not matched to a gene: 12. The CDR3 is 17 amino acids. CDR3 region: CASSLVPAGGAWETQYF. The CDR3 nucleotides are TGTGCCAGCAGCTTGGTCCCGGCAGGGGGCGCCTGGGAGACCCAGTACTTC. The entire variable domain, with the rest obtained from reference TRBV5-8 and TRBJ2-5, is as follows: EAGVTQSPTHLIKTRGQQATLRCSPISGHTSVYWYQQALGLGLQFLLWYDEGEERNRGNFPPRFSGRQFPNYSSELNVNALELEDSALYLCASSLVPAGGAWETQYFGPGTRLLVL.

V gene TRBV18 combines with J gene TRBJ1-1; the D gene is possibly TRBD1 (6 bases). Germline CDR1 KGHSH, CDR2 LQKENI. The CDR3 spans 14 residues. V was clipped by 1 base and J by 7 bases, with 13 bases between them. The CDR3 loop is CASSPRQGTNEAFF. Here the CDR3 DNA reads TGTGCCAGCTCACCACGGCAGGGGACTAATGAAGCTTTCTTT.

This clone has only a few counts. This chain links TRBV14 with TRBJ1-5, with TRBD1 matching 7 bases. The length of the CDR3 is 19 residues. The germline V gene encodes CDR1 SGHDN and CDR2 FVKESK. V lost 0 bases to trimming and J lost 5 bases; unmatched junction nucleotides: 16. CDR3 in amino acids: CASSQDEGTAWRSYQPQHF. CDR3 coding DNA: TGTGCCAGCAGCCAAGATGAAGGGACAGCGTGGCGCAGTTATCAGCCCCAGCATTTT.

The J gene is TRBJ2-3, the V gene TRBV10-3, with 7 bases lining up with TRBD1. The CDR3 runs to 15 residues. The junction had 6 bases not matched to a gene; V was cut back by 6 bases and J by 0 bases. Germline assignment: CDR1 ENHRY and CDR2 SYGVKD. The CDR3 sequence: CAIRRGQPSTDTQYF. In DNA, the CDR3 is TGTGCCATCAGACGGGGACAGCCTAGCACAGATACGCAGTATTTT.

This clone was detected only a few times. This chain uses TRBV10-2 with TRBJ1-3; a possible D gene is TRBD1 (5 bases). CDR1 is WSHSY and CDR2 is SAAADI in the germline V gene. V gave up 7 bases and J gave up 0 bases, with 19 bases separating them. The CDR3 is made up of 17 amino acids. CDR3 sequence: CASMGPTTLSSGNTIYF. CDR3 DNA sequence: TGCGCCAGCATGGGGCCCACCACCTTGAGCTCTGGAAACACCATATATTTT.

The chain is built from TRBV9 and TRBJ2-7; TRBD2 agrees at 7 bases. The CDR3 spans 14 residues. In germline, CDR1 is SGDLS, CDR2 YYNGEE. V gave up 4 bases and J gave up 1 base; unmatched junction bases: 5. CDR3 amino acids: CASSLGTTSYEQYF. The CDR3 nucleotides are TGTGCCAGCAGCCTCGGGACTACGTCCTACGAGCAGTACTTC.

This chain joins TRBV6-5 and TRBJ1-2, with TRBD1 as a possible D gene (6 bases). CDR1 is MNHEY and CDR2 is SVGAGI in the germline V gene. V gave up 4 bases and J gave up 0 bases, with 12 bases separating them. This CDR3 contains 15 residues. CDR3 sequence reads: CASSLHGQSNYGYTF. The CDR3 bases are TGTGCCAGCAGTTTACACGGACAGTCTAACTATGGCTACACCTTC.